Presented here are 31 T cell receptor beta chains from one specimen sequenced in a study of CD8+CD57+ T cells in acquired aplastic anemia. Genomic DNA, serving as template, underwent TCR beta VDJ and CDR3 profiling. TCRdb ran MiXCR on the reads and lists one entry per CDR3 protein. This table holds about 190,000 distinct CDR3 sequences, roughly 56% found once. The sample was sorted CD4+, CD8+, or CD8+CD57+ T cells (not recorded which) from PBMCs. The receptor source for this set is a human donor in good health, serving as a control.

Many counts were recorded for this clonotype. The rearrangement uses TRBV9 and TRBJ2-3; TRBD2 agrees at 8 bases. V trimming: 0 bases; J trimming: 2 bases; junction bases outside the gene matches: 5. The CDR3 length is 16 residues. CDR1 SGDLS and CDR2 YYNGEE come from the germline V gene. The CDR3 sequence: CASSVGGTSHTDTQYF. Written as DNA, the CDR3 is TGTGCCAGCAGCGTAGGGGGGACTAGTCACACAGATACGCAGTATTTT.

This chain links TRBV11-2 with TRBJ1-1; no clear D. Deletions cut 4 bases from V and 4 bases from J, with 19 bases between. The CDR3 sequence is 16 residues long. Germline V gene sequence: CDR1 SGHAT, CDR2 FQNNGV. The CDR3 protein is CASSSTTGQRGTEAFF. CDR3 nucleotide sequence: TGTGCCAGCAGCTCGACGACTGGGCAGCGGGGCACTGAAGCTTTCTTT.

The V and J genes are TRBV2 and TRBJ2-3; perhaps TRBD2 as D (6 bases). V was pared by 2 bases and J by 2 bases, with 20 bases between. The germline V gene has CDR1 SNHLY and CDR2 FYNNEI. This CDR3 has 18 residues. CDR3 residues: CASSEQLASLLVTDTQYF. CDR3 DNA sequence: TGTGCCAGCAGTGAACAGCTAGCGTCCCTCTTGGTCACAGATACGCAGTATTTT.

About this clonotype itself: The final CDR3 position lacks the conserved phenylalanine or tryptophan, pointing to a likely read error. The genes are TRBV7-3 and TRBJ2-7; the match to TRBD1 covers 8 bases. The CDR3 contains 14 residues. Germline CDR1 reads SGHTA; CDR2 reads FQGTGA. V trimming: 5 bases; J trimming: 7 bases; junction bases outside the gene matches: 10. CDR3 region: CASSAGTGPQEQYL. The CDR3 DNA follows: TGTGCCAGCAGCGCCGGGACAGGCCCTCAGGAGCAGTACCTC.

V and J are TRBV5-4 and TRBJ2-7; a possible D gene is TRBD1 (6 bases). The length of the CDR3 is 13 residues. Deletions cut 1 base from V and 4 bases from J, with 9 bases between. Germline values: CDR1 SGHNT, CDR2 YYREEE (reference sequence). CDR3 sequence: CASSLYGQYEQYV. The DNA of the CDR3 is TGTGCCAGCAGCTTGTACGGACAGTACGAGCAGTACGTC.

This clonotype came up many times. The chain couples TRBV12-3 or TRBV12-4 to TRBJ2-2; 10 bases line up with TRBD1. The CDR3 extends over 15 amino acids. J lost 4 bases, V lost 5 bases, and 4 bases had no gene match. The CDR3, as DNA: TGTGCCAGCAGTCCGGGACAGGGGCCCACCGGGGAGCTGTTTTTT. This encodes CASSPGQGPTGELFF.

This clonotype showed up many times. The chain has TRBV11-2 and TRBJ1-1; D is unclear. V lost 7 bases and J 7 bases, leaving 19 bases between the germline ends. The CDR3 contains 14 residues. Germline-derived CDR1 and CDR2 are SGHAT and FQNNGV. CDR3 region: CASKLRGPGDEAFF. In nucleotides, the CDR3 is TGTGCCAGCAAACTCCGCGGGCCGGGAGATGAAGCTTTCTTT.

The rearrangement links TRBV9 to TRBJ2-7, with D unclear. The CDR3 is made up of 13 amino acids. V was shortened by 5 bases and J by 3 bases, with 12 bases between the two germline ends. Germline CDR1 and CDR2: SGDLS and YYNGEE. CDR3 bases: TGTGCCAGCAGTTTAGTCCCCTTCTACGAGCAGTACTTC. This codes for CASSLVPFYEQYF. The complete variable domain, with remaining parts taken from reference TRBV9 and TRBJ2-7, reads DSGVTQTPKHLITATGQRVTLRCSPRSGDLSVYWYQQSLDQGLQFLIQYYNGEERAKGNILERFSAQQFPDLHSELNLSSLELGDSALYFCASSLVPFYEQYFGPGTRLTVT.

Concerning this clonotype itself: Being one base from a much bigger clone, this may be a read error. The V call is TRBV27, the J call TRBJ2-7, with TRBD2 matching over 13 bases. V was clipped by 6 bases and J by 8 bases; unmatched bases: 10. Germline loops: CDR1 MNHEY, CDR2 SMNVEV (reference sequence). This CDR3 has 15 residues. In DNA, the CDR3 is TGTGCCAGCAGCCCGGCGGGACTAGCGGGGTTAAAGCAGTACTTC. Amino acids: CASSPAGLAGLKQYF.

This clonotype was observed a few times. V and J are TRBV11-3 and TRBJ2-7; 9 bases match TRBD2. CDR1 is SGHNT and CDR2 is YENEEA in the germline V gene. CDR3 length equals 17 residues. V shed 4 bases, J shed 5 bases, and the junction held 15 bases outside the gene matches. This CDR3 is CASSYKGAGTSYNEQYV. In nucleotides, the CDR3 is TGTGCCAGCAGCTACAAGGGGGCCGGGACTAGCTACAACGAGCAGTACGTC.

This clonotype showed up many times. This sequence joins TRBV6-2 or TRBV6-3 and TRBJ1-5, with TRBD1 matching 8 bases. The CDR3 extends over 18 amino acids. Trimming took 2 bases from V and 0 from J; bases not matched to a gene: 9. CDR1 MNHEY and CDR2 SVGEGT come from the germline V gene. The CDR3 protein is CASSYGTGSYDSNQPQHF. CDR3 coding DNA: TGTGCCAGCAGTTACGGGACAGGCAGCTATGATAGCAATCAGCCCCAGCATTTT.

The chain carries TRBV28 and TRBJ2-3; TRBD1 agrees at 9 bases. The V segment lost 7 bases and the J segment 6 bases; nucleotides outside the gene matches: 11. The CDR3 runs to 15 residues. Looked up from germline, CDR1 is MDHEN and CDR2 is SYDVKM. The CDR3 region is CASITGGAGRDTQYF. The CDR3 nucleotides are TGTGCCAGCATCACAGGGGGCGCGGGTAGGGATACGCAGTATTTT.

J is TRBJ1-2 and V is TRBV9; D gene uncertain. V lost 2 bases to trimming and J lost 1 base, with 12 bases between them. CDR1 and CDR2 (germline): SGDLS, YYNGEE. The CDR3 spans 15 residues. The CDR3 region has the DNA TGTGCCAGCAGCGTCTATGATTGGGGTAACTATGGCTACACCTTC. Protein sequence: CASSVYDWGNYGYTF.

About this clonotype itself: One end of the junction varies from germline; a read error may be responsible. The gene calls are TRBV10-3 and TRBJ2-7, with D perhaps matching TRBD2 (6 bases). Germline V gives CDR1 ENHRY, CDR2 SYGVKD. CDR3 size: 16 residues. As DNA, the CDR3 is TGTGACATCAGTGGGTCCTCCGGGACTCTATCTTACGAGCAGTACTTC. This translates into CDISGSSGTLSYEQYF.

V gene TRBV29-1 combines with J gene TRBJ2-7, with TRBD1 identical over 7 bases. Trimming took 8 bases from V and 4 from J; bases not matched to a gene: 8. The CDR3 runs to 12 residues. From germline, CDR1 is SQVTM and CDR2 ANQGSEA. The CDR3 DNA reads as TGCAGCTTAGGGGGCGATGGGTACGAGCAGTACTTC. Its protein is CSLGGDGYEQYF.

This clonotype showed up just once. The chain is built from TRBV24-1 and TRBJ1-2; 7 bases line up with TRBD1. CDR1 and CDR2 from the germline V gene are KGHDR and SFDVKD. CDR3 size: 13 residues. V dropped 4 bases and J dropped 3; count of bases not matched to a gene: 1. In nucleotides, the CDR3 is TGTGCCACCAGTGAACAGGGGCACTATGGCTACACCTTC. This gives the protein CATSEQGHYGYTF.

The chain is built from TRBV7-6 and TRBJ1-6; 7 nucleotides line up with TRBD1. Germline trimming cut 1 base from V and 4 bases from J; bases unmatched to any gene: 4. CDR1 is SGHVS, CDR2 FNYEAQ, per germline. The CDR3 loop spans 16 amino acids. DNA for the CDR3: TGTGCCAGCAGCTTAGAGGGACAGACGTATAATTCACCCCTCCACTTT. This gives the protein CASSLEGQTYNSPLHF.

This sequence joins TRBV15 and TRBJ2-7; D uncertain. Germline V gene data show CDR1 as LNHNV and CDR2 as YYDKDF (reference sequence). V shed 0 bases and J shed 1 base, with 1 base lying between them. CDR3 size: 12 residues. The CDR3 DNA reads TGTGCCACCAGCAGAGATTCCTACGAGCAGTACTTC. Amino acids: CATSRDSYEQYF.

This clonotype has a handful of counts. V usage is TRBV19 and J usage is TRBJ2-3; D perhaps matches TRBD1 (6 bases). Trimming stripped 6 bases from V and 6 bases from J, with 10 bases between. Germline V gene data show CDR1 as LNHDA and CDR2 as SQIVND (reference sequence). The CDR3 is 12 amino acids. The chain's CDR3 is CASRRDRDTQYF. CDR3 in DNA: TGTGCCAGTAGACGCGACAGGGATACGCAGTATTTT.

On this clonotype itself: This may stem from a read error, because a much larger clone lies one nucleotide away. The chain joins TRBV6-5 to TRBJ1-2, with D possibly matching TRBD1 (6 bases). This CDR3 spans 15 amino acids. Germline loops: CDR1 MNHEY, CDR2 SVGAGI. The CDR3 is CAGSYSKTGIYGYTF. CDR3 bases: TGTGCCGGCAGTTACTCGAAAACAGGGATCTATGGCTACACCTTC.

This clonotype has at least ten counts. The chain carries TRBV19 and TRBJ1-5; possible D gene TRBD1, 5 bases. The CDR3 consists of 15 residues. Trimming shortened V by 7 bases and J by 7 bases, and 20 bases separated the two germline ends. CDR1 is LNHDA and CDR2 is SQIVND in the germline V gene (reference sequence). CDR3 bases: TGTGCCAGTACCTCGGGACTGGGGTTTCAGCAGCCCCAGCATTTT. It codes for CASTSGLGFQQPQHF.

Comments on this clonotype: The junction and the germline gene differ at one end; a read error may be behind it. The DNA for the CDR3 is TGTGCCAGCAGTGGGGCAGGAGAGACCCAGTACTTC. Its protein is CASSGAGETQYF. The J gene is TRBJ2-5, the V gene TRBV5-1; D might be TRBD1 (5 bases). The germline V gene encodes CDR1 SGHRS and CDR2 YFSETQ. The CDR3 has 12 residues.

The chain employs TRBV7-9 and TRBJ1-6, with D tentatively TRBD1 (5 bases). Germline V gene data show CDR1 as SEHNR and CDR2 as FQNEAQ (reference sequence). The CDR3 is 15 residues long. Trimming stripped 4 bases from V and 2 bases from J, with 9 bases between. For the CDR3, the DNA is TGTGCCAGCAGCTCCAGGGTTGCCTATAATTCACCCCTCCACTTT. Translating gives CASSSRVAYNSPLHF.

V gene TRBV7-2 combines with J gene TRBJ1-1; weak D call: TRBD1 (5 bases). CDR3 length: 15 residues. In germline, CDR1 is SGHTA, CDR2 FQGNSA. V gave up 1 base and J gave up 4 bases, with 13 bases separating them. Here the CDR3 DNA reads TGTGCCAGCAGCTTAGTTCGGGGGGGGTTCACTGAAGCTTTCTTT. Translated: CASSLVRGGFTEAFF. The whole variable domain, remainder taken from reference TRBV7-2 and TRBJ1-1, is GAGVSQSPSNKVTEKGKDVELRCDPISGHTALYWYRQSLGQGLEFLIYFQGNSAPDKSGLPSDRFSAERTGGSVSTLTIQRTQQEDSAVYLCASSLVRGGFTEAFFGQGTRLTVV.

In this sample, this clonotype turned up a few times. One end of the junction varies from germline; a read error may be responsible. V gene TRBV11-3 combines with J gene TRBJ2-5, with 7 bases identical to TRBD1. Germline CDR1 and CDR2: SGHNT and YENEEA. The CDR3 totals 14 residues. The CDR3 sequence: CASSLDRDRETQYF. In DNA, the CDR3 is TGTGCCAGCAGCCTAGACAGGGATCGAGAGACCCAGTACTTC.

The CDR3 protein is CASSFQDGYSGNTF. In nucleotides, the CDR3 is TGTGCCAGCAGCTTCCAAGACGGATACTCTGGAAACACCTTC. The rearrangement joins TRBV7-6 to TRBJ1-2; D uncertain. The CDR3 loop spans 14 amino acids. Germline V CDR1 and CDR2: SGHVS, FNYEAQ. V lost 3 bases and J lost 12, with 20 bases in between.

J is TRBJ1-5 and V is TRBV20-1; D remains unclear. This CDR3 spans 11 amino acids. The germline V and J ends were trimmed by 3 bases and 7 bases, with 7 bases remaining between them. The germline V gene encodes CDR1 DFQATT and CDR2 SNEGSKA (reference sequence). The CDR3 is CSASAGQPQHF. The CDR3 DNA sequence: TGCAGTGCTAGCGCGGGGCAGCCCCAGCATTTT.

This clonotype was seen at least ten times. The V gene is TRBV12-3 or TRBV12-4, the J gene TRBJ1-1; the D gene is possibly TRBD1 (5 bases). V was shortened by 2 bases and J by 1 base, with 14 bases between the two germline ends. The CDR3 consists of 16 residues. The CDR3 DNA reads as TGTGCCAGCAGTTTATCCGCAGGGTCAGCGAACACTGAAGCTTTCTTT. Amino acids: CASSLSAGSANTEAFF.

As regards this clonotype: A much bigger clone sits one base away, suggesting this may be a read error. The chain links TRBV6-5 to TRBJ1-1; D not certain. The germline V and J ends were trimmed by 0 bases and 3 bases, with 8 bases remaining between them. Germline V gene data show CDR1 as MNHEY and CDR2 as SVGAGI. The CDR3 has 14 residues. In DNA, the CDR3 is TGTGCCAGCAGTTACTCAGACCGGTACACTGAAGCTTTCTTT. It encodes CASSYSDRYTEAFF.

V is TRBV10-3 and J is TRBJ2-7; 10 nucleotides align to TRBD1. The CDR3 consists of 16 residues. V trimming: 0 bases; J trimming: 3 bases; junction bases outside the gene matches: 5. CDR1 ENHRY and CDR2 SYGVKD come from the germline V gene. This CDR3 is CAISESRDRGIYEQYF. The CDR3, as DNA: TGTGCCATCAGTGAGTCGAGGGACAGGGGAATCTACGAGCAGTACTTC.

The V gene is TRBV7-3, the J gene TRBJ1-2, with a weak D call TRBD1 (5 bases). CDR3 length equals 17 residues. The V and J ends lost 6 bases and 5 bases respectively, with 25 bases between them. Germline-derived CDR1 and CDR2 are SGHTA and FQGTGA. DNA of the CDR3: TGTGCCAGCAGTTTAGACGGGACCCTTGGGGTCTTTTATGGCTACACCTTC. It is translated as CASSLDGTLGVFYGYTF.